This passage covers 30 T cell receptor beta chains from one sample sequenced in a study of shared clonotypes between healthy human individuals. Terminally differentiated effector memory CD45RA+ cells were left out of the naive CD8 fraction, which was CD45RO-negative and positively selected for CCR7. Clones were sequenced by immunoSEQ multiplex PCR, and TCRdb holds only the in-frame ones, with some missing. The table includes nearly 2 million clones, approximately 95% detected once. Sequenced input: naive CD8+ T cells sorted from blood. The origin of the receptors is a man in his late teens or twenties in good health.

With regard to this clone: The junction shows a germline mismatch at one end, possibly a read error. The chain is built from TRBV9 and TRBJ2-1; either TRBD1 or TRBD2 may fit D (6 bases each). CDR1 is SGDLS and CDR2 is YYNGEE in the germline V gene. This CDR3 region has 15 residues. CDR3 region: CASSVGGAANNEQFF. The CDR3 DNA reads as TGTGCCAGCAGCGTAGGGGGGGCCGCAAACAACGAGCAGTTCTTC.

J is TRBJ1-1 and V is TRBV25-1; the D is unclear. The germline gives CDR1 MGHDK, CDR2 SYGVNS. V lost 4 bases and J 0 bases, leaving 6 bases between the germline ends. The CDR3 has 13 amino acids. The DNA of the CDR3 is TGTGCCAGCAGTGCCGCCTTGAACACTGAAGCTTTCTTT. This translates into CASSAALNTEAFF.

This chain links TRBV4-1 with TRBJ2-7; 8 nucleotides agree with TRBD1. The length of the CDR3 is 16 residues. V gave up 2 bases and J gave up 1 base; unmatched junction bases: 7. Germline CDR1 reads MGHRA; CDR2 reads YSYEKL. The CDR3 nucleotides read TGCGCCAGCAGCCAACTCTCGGGGACAGGATCCTACGAGCAGTACTTC. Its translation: CASSQLSGTGSYEQYF.

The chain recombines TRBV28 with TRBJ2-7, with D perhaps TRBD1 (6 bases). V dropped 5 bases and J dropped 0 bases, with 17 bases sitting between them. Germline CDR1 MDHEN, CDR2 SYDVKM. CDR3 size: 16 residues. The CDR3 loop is CASSLLPRTDSYEQYF. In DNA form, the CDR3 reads TGTGCCAGCAGTCTTCTACCAAGGACAGACTCCTACGAGCAGTACTTC.

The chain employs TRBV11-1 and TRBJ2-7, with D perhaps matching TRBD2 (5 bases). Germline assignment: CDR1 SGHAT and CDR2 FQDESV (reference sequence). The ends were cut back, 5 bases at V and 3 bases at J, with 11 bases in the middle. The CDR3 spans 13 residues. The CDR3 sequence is CASSHPGSYEQYF. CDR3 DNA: TGTGCCAGCAGCCACCCGGGGAGCTACGAGCAGTACTTC. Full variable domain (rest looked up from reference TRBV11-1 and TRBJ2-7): EAEVAQSPRYKITEKSQAVAFWCDPISGHATLYWYRQILGQGPELLVQFQDESVVDDSQLPKDRFSAERLKGVDSTLKIQPAELGDSAMYLCASSHPGSYEQYFGPGTRLTVT.

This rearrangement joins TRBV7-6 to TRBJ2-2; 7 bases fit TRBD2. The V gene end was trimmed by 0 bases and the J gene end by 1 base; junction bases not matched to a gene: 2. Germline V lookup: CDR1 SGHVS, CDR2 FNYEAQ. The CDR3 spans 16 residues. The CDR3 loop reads CASSLALAGNTGELFF. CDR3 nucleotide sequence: TGTGCCAGCAGCTTAGCCTTAGCGGGGAACACCGGGGAGCTGTTTTTT.

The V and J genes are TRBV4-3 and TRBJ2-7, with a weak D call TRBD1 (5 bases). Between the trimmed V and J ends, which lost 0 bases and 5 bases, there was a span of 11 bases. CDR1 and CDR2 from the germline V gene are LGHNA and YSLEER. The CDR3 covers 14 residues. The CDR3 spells CASSQDGATNEQYF. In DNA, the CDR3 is TGCGCCAGCAGCCAAGATGGGGCTACGAACGAGCAGTACTTC.

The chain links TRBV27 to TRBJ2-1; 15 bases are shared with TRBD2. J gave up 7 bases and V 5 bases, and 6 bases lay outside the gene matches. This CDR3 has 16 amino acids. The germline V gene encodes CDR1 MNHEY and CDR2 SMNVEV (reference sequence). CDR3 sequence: CASSVSGTSGRNEQFF. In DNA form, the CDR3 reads TGTGCCAGCAGTGTTTCCGGGACTAGCGGGAGGAATGAGCAGTTCTTC.

This chain's CDR3 is CASSRLKGTF. CDR3 in DNA: TGTGCCAGCAGCCGCCTTAAGGGCACCTTC. The rearrangement uses TRBV5-4 and TRBJ1-2, with no clear D. Germline-derived CDR1 and CDR2 are SGHNT and YYREEE (reference sequence). CDR3 length: 10 residues. Trimming removed 4 bases at V and 13 bases at J, with 11 bases between.

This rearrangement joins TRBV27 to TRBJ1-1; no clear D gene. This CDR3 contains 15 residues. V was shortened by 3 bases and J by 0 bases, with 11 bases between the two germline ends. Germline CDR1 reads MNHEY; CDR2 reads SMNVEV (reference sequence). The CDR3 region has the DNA TGTGCCAGCAGTTTGGGAGCCCCCATGAACACTGAAGCTTTCTTT. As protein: CASSLGAPMNTEAFF.

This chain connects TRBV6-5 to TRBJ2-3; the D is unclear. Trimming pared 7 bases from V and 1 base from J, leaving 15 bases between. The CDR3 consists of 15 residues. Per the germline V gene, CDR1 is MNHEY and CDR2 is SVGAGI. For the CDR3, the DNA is TGTGCCAGCAACCTACGTCCTGGGGGCACAGATACGCAGTATTTT. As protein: CASNLRPGGTDTQYF.

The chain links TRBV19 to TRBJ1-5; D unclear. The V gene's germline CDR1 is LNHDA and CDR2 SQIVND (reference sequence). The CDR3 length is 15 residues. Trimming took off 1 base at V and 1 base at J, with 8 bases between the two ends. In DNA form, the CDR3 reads TGTGCCAGTAGTATAGCACCCGGCAGCAATCAGCCCCAGCATTTT. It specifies CASSIAPGSNQPQHF.

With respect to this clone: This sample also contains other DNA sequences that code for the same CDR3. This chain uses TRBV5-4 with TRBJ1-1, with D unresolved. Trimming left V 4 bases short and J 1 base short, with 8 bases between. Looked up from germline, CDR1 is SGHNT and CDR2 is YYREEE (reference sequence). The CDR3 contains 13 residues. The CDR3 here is CASSLTPNTEAFF. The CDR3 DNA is TGTGCCAGCAGCCTGACACCGAACACTGAAGCTTTCTTT. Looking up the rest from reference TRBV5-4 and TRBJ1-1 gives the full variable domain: ETGVTQSPTHLIKTRGQQVTLRCSSQSGHNTVSWYQQALGQGPQFIFQYYREEENGRGNFPPRFSGLQFPNYSSELNVNALELDDSALYLCASSLTPNTEAFFGQGTRLTVV.

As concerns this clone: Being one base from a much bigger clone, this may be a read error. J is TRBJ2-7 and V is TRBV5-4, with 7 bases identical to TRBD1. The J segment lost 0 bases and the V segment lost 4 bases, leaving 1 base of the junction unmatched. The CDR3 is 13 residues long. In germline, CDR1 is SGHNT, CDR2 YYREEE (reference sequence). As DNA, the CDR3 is TGTGCCAGCAGCGACAGGGCCTCCTACGAGCAGTACTTC. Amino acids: CASSDRASYEQYF.

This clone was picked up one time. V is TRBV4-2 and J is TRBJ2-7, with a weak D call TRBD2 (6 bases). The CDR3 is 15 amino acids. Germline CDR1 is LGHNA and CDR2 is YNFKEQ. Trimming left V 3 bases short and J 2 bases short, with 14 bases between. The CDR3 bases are TGTGCCAGCAGCCAGGATAGCGGAACTGCCTACGAGCAGTACTTC. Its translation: CASSQDSGTAYEQYF.

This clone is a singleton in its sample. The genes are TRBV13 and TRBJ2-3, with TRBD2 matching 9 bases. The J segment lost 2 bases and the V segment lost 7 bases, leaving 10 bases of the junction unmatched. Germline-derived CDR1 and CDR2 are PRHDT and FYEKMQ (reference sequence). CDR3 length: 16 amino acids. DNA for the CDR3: TGTGCCAGCATGTTGGCGGGAGGGCCCGACACAGATACGCAGTATTTT. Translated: CASMLAGGPDTDTQYF. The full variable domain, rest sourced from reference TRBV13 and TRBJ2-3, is AAGVIQSPRHLIKEKRETATLKCYPIPRHDTVYWYQQGPGQDPQFLISFYEKMQSDKGSIPDRFSAQQFSDYHSELNMSSLELGDSALYFCASMLAGGPDTDTQYFGPGTRLTVL.

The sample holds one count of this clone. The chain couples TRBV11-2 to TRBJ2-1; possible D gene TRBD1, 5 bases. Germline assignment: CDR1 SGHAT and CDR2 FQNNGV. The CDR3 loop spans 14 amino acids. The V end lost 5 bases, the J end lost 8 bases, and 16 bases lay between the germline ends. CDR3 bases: TGTGCCAGCAGCCCGCTAGTGTTAGGGGATGAGCAGTTCTTC. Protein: CASSPLVLGDEQFF.

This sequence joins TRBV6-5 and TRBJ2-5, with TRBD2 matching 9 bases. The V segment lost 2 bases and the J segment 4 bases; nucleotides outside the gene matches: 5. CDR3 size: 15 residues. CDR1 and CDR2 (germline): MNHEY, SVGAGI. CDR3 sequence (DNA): TGTGCCAGCAGTTACGCGGGAGGGGGGGCAGAGACCCAGTACTTC. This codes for CASSYAGGGAETQYF.

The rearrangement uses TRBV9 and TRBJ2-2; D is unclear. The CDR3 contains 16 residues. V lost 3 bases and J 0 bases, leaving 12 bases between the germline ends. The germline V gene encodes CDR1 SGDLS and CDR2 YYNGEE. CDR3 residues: CASSARLSTNTGELFF. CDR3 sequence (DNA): TGTGCCAGCAGCGCCCGACTTAGTACGAACACCGGGGAGCTGTTTTTT.

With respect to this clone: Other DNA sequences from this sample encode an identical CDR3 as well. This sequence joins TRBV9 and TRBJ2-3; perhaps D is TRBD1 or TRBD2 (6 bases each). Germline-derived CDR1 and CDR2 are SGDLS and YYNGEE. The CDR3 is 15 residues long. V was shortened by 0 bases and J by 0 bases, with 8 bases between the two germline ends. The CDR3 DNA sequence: TGTGCCAGCAGCGTAGCGGGGGCCAGCACAGATACGCAGTATTTT. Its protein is CASSVAGASTDTQYF.

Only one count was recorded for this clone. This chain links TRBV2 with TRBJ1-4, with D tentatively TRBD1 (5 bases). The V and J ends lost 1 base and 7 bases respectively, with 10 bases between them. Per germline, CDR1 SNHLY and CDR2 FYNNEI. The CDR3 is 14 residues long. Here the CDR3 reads CASSEGGGGEKLFF. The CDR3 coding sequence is TGTGCCAGCAGTGAAGGGGGGGGAGGTGAAAAACTGTTTTTT.

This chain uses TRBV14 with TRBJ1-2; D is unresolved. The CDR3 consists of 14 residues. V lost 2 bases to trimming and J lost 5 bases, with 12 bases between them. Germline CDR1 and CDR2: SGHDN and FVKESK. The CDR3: CASSQLPNPYGYTF. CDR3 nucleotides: TGTGCCAGCAGCCAATTACCTAATCCATATGGCTACACCTTC.

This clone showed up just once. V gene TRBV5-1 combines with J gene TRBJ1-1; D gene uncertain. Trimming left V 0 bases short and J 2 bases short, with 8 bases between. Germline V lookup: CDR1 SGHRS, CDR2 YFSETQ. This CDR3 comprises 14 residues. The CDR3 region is CASSLGSGNTEAFF. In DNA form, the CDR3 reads TGCGCCAGCAGCTTGGGGTCCGGAAACACTGAAGCTTTCTTT.

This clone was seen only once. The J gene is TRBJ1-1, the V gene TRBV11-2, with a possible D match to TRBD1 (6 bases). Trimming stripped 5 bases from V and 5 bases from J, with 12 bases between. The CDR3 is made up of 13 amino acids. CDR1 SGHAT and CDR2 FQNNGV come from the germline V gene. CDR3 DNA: TGTGCCAGCAGCACGCCCAGGGGTACTGAAGCTTTCTTT. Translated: CASSTPRGTEAFF.

DNA for the CDR3: TGTGCAAGTCGCGCCCTGGGGGCAGGGGAGAGGACAGATACGCAGTATTTT. Residues: CASRALGAGERTDTQYF. The chain carries TRBV12-2 and TRBJ2-3; the D call of TRBD1 is as the table states it, not checked on the DNA. TRBV12-2 is a recognized pseudogene. The length of the CDR3 is 17 residues.

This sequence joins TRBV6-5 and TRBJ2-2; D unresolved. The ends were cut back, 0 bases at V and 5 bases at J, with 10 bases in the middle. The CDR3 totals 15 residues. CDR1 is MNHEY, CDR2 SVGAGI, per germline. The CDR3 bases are TGTGCCAGCAGTTACTCAGCTAGTTTAACCGGGGAGCTGTTTTTT. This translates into CASSYSASLTGELFF.

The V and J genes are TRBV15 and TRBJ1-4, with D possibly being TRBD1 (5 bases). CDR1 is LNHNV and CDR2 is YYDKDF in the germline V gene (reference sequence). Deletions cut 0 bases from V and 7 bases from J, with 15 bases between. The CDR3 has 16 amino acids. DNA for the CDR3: TGTGCCACCAGCAGAGAGGTTCAGGGTGTCTTTGAAAAACTGTTTTTT. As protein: CATSREVQGVFEKLFF.

CDR3 amino acids: CASSIEDRSGYTF. CDR3 nucleotides: TGTGCCAGTAGTATAGAGGACAGAAGTGGCTACACCTTC. This chain uses TRBV19 with TRBJ1-2; a possible D gene is TRBD1 (6 bases). CDR1 is LNHDA, CDR2 SQIVND, per germline (reference sequence). The CDR3 has 13 amino acids. Deletions cut 0 bases from V and 7 bases from J, with 9 bases between.

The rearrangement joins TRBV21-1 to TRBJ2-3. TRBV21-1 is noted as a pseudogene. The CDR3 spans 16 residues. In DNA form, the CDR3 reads TGTGCCAGCAGCAAAAACATCCTACGTAGCACAGATACGCAGTATTTT. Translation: CASSKNILRSTDTQYF.

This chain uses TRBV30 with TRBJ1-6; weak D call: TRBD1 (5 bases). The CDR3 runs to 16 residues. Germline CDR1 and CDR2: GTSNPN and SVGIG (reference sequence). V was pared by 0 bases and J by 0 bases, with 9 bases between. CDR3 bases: TGTGCCTGGAGTGTAGGGGTGAGCTCCTATAATTCACCCCTCCACTTT. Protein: CAWSVGVSSYNSPLHF.